The rows below give T cell receptor beta chains drawn from one sample of a study of cytomegalovirus exposure and HLA in healthy donors. Assay: immunoSEQ multiplex PCR; the TCRdb copy retains only in-frame clones and omits some. The sample includes tens of thousands of clones, around three quarters of them seen just once. Input material: PBMCs. The receptors derive from a woman aged 40 to 55 in good health and CMV-seronegative. The CDR3 runs from the conserved cysteine through the conserved F or W. D genes are given only for firm matches. Size tells how often a clone was seen (once, few, many) or the class of an expanded clone, and some rows leave it out.

abundance | j_gene | d_gene | v_gene | CDR3nt | CDR3aa
once | TRBJ1-2 | TRBD1 | TRBV29-1 | TGCAGCGTGGCGACAGGGGACCATGGCTACACCTTC | CSVATGDHGYTF
- | TRBJ2-3 | - | TRBV11-2 | TGTGCCAGCAGCTTTGGCAGGGGAGTGACAGATACGCAGTATTTT | CASSFGRGVTDTQYF
- | TRBJ2-2 | - | TRBV11-2 | TGTGCCAGCAGCCCTATTCGGCAGGGCGCCGGGGAGCTGTTTTTT | CASSPIRQGAGELFF
- | TRBJ2-7 | - | TRBV5-8 | TGTGCCAGCCGTGGCCCCGCCTCCTACGAGCAGTACTTC | CASRGPASYEQYF
- | TRBJ2-3 | - | TRBV20-1 | TGCAGGGACTGCACAGATACGCAGTATTTT | CRDCTDTQYF
- | TRBJ2-3 | - | TRBV2 | TGTGCCAGCAGTGTTTCGTCCGGGAGCACAGATACGCAGTATTTT | CASSVSSGSTDTQYF
- | TRBJ2-1 | - | TRBV27 | TGTGCCAGCAGTTTAAAAGCGGCAGGCTACAATGAGCAGTTCTTC | CASSLKAAGYNEQFF
- | TRBJ1-3 | - | TRBV28 | TGTGCCAGCCTCTCTGGAAACACCATATATTTT | CASLSGNTIYF
- | TRBJ2-5 | - | TRBV6-1 | TGTGCCAGCAGTGATAGAGTTTCGAAGACCCAGTACTTC | CASSDRVSKTQYF
- | TRBJ2-1 | - | TRBV19 | TGTGCCATCTCGAGGGGGGGACAAGCCTACAATGAGCAGTTCTTC | CAISRGGQAYNEQFF
- | TRBJ2-3 | - | TRBV6-4 | TGTGCCAGCAGTGAGTCAGTCACAGATACGCAGTATTTT | CASSESVTDTQYF
- | TRBJ2-7 | TRBD2 | TRBV27 | TGTGCCAGCAGTCTACAACTAGCGGGGCCATTCGAGCAGTACTTC | CASSLQLAGPFEQYF
once | TRBJ1-1 | - | TRBV30 | TGTGCCTGGAGTGCCGCCCGGCTGGGGCAACAAGCTTTCTTT | CAWSAARLGQQAFF
few | TRBJ2-2 | TRBD1 | TRBV4-2 | TGTGCCAGCAGCCAAGACCCCCCTTACGGGACAGCCACCGGGGAGCTGTTTTTT | CASSQDPPYGTATGELFF
- | TRBJ2-3 | TRBD2 | TRBV2 | TGTGCCAGCAGTCCCCTAGCGGGGTCGGGCACAGATACGCAGTATTTT | CASSPLAGSGTDTQYF
- | TRBJ2-1 | - | TRBV7-8 | TGTGCCAGCAGCTTATCGAGGATCCCCTACAATGAGCAGTTCTTC | CASSLSRIPYNEQFF
few | TRBJ2-7 | TRBD2 | TRBV7-2 | TGTGCCAGCAGCTTAGTAGGAGGTAGTCGGGAGGGCGGGTCCTACGAGCAGTACTTC | CASSLVGGSREGGSYEQYF
- | TRBJ2-7 | - | TRBV11-3 | TGTGCCAGCAGCCCAGTCGGGAACCCCTTAGAGCAGTACTTC | CASSPVGNPLEQYF
- | TRBJ1-2 | - | TRBV14 | TGTGCCAGCAGCCAAAAGAGGGAGGGCTACACCTTC | CASSQKREGYTF
- | TRBJ1-5 | - | TRBV7-6 | TGTGCCAGCAGCTTACCAGGGGATCAGCCCCAGCATTTT | CASSLPGDQPQHF
few | TRBJ1-1 | - | TRBV6-5 | TGTGCCAGCAGTTACTCGAATCCAGGGCTGAACACTGAAGCTTTCTTT | CASSYSNPGLNTEAFF
- | TRBJ1-1 | - | TRBV7-2 | TGTGCCAGCAGCCCGACATTGAACACTGAAGCTTTCTTT | CASSPTLNTEAFF
- | TRBJ1-5 | - | TRBV30 | TGTGCCTGGAGTAGACTTACGACGAGACAGCCCCAGCATTTT | CAWSRLTTRQPQHF
- | TRBJ2-5 | - | TRBV28 | TGTGCCAGCACGCTACAGGGCCGGGAGACCCAGTACTTC | CASTLQGRETQYF
once | TRBJ2-7 | TRBD1 | TRBV7-8 | TGTGCCAGCAGCTCGAGGACAGGAGCCTACGAGCAGTACTTC | CASSSRTGAYEQYF
once | TRBJ1-5 | - | TRBV30 | TGTGCCTGGAGTAGAGATAGCAATCAGCCCCAGCATTTT | CAWSRDSNQPQHF
- | TRBJ1-5 | TRBD1 | TRBV5-5 | TGTGCCAGCAGCCCCGGAGGGACAGGGCACTTTAGCAATCAGCCCCAGCATTTT | CASSPGGTGHFSNQPQHF
- | TRBJ1-2 | - | TRBV18 | TGTGCCAGCTCACCACAGGGGTTGGATGGCTACACCTTC | CASSPQGLDGYTF
few | TRBJ2-1 | TRBD2 | TRBV10-3 | TGTGCCATCAGTGAGCGGGAGGGGGAGGGCAATGAGCAGTTCTTC | CAISEREGEGNEQFF
- | TRBJ2-7 | - | TRBV25-1 | TGTGCCAGCAGTGAGTCCAAGGACACAATAACCTACGAGCAGTACTTC | CASSESKDTITYEQYF
- | TRBJ1-1 | - | TRBV30 | TGTGCCTGGAGTGTACGGTCTGAAGCTTTCTTT | CAWSVRSEAFF
- | TRBJ2-1 | TRBD2 | TRBV5-8 | TGTGCCAGCAGCTTGGGACTAGCGGTGACTCGGGAGCAGTTCTTC | CASSLGLAVTREQFF
- | TRBJ2-7 | - | TRBV19 | TGTGCCAGTAGTATCCCCGGCAGGTCCACCTACGAGCAGTACTTC | CASSIPGRSTYEQYF
- | TRBJ2-5 | TRBD2 | TRBV19 | TGTGCCAGTAGTCCCTGGACTAGCGGGCCGATAACCCGCAAAGAGACCCAGTACTTC | CASSPWTSGPITRKETQYF
- | TRBJ2-7 | TRBD1 | TRBV28 | TGTGCCACCAAGGTGGAAGAACCGGGACAGGGGTTCTACGAGCAGTACTTC | CATKVEEPGQGFYEQYF
few | TRBJ2-7 | TRBD2 | TRBV25-1 | TGTGCCAGCAAGGGCGGGGGAGACTCCTACGAGCAGTACTTC | CASKGGGDSYEQYF
medium-sized | TRBJ2-6 | - | TRBV4-3 | TGCGCCAGCAGCCAAGACGACAGCTCTGGGGCCAACGTCCTGACTTTC | CASSQDDSSGANVLTF
few | TRBJ1-1 | - | TRBV6-5 | TGTGCCAGCCGTCTGGACACCCTGTCGGCTGAAGCTTTCTTT | CASRLDTLSAEAFF
- | TRBJ2-5 | TRBD2 | TRBV25-1 | TGTGCCAGCGGGGCGGGAGCGGAAGAGACCCAGTACTTC | CASGAGAEETQYF
- | TRBJ1-1 | - | TRBV19 | TGTGCCAGTAGTGTCGGGGTGAACACTGAAGCTTTCTTT | CASSVGVNTEAFF
- | TRBJ2-2 | - | TRBV11-2 | TGTGCCAGCGGGGCGGGAAACACCGGGGAGCTGTTTTTT | CASGAGNTGELFF
- | TRBJ2-7 | - | TRBV7-3 | TGTGCCAGCAGCCCAATGCGCGAGCAGTACTTC | CASSPMREQYF
- | TRBJ2-7 | - | TRBV29-1 | TGCAGCGTCCGACTCGTGAGCTCCTACGAGCAGTACTTC | CSVRLVSSYEQYF
- | TRBJ2-7 | TRBD1 | TRBV5-1 | TGCGCCAGCAGCTTGTTGGCCGACAGGGGCGAGCAGTACTTC | CASSLLADRGEQYF
- | TRBJ1-1 | - | TRBV6-4 | TGTGCCAGCAGTGACCCCCTCGAGTGTAAGGGGTTGAACACTGAAGCTTTCTTT | CASSDPLECKGLNTEAFF
few | TRBJ1-1 | - | TRBV5-6 | TGTGCCAGCAGCTTGGGAGGGGGCACTGAAGCTTTCTTT | CASSLGGGTEAFF
few | TRBJ2-7 | - | TRBV7-6 | TGTGCCAGCAGCTTTGGGGAGGAAGACGAGCAGTACTTC | CASSFGEEDEQYF
few | TRBJ2-2 | - | TRBV19 | TGTGCCAGTAGTCCCCGGGACTGGATGAACACCGGGGAGCTGTTTTTT | CASSPRDWMNTGELFF